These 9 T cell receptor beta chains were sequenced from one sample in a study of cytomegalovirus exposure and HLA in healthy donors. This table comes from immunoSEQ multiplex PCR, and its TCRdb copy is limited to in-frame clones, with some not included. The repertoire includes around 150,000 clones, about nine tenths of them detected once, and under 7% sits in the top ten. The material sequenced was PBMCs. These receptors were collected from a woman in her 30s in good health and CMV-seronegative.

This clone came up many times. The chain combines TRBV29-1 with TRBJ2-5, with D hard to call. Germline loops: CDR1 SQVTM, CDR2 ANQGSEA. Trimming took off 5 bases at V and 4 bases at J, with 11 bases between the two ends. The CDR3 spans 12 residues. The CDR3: CSVIPTGETQYF. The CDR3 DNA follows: TGCAGCGTTATTCCCACCGGAGAGACCCAGTACTTC.

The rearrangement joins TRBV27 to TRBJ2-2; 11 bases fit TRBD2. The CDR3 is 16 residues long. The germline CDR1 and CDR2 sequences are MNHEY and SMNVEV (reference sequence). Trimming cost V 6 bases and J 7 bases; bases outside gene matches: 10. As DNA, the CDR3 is TGTGCCAGCAGCACCTCTAGCGGGGGGAAGATCGGGGAGCTGTTTTTT. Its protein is CASSTSSGGKIGELFF.

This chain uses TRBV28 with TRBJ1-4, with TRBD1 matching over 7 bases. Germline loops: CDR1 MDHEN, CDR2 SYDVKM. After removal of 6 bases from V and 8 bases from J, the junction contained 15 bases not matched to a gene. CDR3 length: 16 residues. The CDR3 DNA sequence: TGTGCCAGCAGCCTGGGGGGGGCACAGGGGAGCGAAAAACTGTTTTTT. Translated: CASSLGGAQGSEKLFF.

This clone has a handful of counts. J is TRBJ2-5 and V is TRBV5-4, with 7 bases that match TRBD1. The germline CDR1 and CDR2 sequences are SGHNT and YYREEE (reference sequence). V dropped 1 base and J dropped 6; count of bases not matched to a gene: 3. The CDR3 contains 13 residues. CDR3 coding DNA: TGTGCCAGCAGCTTGACAGGGGAGAAGACCCAGTACTTC. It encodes CASSLTGEKTQYF.

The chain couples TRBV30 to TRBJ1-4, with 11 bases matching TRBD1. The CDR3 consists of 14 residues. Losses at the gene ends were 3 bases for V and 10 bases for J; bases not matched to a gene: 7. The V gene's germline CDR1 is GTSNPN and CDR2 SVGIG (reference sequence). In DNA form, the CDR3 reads TGTGCCTGGAGCGCTACCGGGACAGGGGGAAAACTGTTTTTT. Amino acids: CAWSATGTGGKLFF.

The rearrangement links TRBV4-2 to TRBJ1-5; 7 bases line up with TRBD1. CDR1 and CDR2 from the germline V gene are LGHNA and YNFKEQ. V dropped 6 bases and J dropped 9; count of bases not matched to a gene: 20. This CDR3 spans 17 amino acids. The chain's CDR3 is CASSPAGTVAGGRPQHF. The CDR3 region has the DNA TGTGCCAGCAGTCCCGCCGGGACAGTGGCAGGTGGGCGGCCCCAGCATTTT.

The CDR3 nucleotides are TGCAGCGTCCAATCATCTACTAGCGGGGTTACCACCGGGGAGCTGTTTTTT. This translates into CSVQSSTSGVTTGELFF. The rearrangement links TRBV29-1 to TRBJ2-2; 10 nucleotides align to TRBD2. Germline V lookup: CDR1 SQVTM, CDR2 ANQGSEA. This CDR3 spans 17 amino acids. Unmatched junction bases numbered 14, after V lost 6 bases and J lost 4 bases.

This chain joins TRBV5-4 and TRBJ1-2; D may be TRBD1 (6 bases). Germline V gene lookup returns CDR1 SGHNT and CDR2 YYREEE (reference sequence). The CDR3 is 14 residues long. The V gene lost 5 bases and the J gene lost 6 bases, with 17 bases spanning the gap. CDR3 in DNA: TGTGCCAGCAGGACAGGAGTCGCGGTGGATGGCTACACCTTC. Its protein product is CASRTGVAVDGYTF.

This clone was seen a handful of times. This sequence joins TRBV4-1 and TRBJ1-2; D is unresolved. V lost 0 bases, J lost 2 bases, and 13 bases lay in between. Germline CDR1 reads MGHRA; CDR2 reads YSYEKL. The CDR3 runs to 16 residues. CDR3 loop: CASSQDGEGLNYGYTF. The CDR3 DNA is TGCGCCAGCAGCCAAGATGGGGAAGGGCTCAACTATGGCTACACCTTC.